The sample holds one count of the clone carrying this T cell receptor beta chain. The CDR3 is 16 residues long. The V gene lost 4 bases and the J gene lost 1 base, with 19 bases spanning the gap. Germline loops: CDR1 GTSNPN, CDR2 SVGIG (reference sequence). This record comes from a study of early stage breast cancer tumors. Overall study: About 70% of the 16 invasive tumors were ER+, PR+ and HER2-.

The data were produced by immunoSEQ multiplex PCR, yet TCRdb's version contains in-frame clones alone and is incomplete. Of 45,000 to 60,000 clones listed, about nine tenths are singletons. V is TRBV30 and J is TRBJ1-1; D may be TRBD1 (6 bases). Source material: blood. The origin of this receptor is a person aged 65 to 85 with breast cancer. CDR3 residues: CAWIPLWGGGNTEAFF. The CDR3 bases are TGTGCCTGGATCCCCCTGTGGGGGGGCGGGAACACTGAAGCTTTCTTT.